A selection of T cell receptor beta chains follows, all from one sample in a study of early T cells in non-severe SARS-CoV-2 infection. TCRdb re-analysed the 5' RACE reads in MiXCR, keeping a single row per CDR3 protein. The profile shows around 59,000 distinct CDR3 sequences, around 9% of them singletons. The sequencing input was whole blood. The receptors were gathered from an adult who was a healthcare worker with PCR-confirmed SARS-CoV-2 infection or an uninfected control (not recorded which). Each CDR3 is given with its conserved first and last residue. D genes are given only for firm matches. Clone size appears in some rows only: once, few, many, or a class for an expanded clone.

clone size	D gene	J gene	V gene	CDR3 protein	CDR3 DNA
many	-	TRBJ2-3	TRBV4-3	CASSQDKGQSTDTQYF	TGCGCCAGCAGCCAAGATAAAGGACAGAGCACAGATACGCAGTATTTT
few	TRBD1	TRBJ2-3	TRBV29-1	CSVDDRGEDTQYF	TGCAGCGTTGATGACAGGGGCGAAGATACGCAGTATTTT
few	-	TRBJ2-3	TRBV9	CASSVGNSRRADTQYF	TGTGCCAGCAGCGTAGGGAACTCCCGGCGGGCAGATACGCAGTATTTT
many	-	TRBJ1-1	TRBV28	CASSFQTGFGTEAFF	TGTGCCAGCAGTTTCCAAACAGGGTTCGGCACTGAAGCTTTCTTT
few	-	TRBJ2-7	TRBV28	CASSLYSYEQYF	TGTGCCAGCAGTTTATACTCCTACGAGCAGTACTTC
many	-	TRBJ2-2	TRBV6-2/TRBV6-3	CASSPYRQGGEELFF	TGTGCCAGCAGTCCTTACCGACAGGGCGGGGAGGAGCTGTTTTTT
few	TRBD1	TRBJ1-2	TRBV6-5	CASSYSGQTPPVHGYTF	TGTGCCAGCAGTTACTCGGGACAGACCCCTCCCGTCCATGGCTACACCTTC
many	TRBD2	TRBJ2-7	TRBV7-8	CASSLVALAEVVHEQYF	TGTGCCAGCAGCTTAGTAGCCCTAGCGGAGGTCGTCCACGAGCAGTACTTC
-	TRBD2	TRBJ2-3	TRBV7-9	CASSLRLAGGSDTQYF	TGTGCCAGCAGCTTACGCCTAGCGGGAGGATCAGATACGCAGTATTTT
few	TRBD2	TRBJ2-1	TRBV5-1	CASSLTSGAHNEQFF	TGCGCCAGCAGCCTTACTAGCGGGGCCCACAATGAGCAGTTCTTC
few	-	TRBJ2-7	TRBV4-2	CASSYHPTATYEQYF	TGTGCCAGCAGCTACCACCCGACAGCAACCTACGAGCAGTACTTC
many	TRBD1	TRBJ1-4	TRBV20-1	CSAPGQGGEKLFF	TGCAGTGCCCCTGGACAGGGCGGTGAAAAACTGTTTTTT
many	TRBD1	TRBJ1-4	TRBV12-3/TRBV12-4	CASGGTGRNEKLFF	TGTGCCAGCGGGGGGACAGGGAGGAATGAAAAACTGTTTTTT
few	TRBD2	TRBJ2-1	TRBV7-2	CASSLTSGVYNEQFF	TGTGCCAGCAGCTTGACTAGCGGAGTTTACAATGAGCAGTTCTTC
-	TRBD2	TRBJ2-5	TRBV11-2	CASSLEPLAGGETQYF	TGTGCCAGCAGCTTAGAGCCACTAGCGGGAGGAGAGACCCAGTACTTC
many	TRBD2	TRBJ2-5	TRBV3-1	CASSRTSGLPQETQYF	TGTGCCAGCAGCCGAACTAGCGGCCTACCTCAAGAGACCCAGTACTTC
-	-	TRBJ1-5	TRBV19	CASSILGVANDQPQHF	TGTGCCAGTAGTATACTAGGAGTCGCGAACGATCAGCCCCAGCATTTT
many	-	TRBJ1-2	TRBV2	CASSEVRAGYTF	TGTGCCAGCAGTGAGGTGAGGGCTGGCTACACCTTC
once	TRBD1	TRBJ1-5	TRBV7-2	CASSVTGGEQPQHF	TGTGCCAGCAGCGTAACAGGGGGCGAACAGCCCCAGCATTTT
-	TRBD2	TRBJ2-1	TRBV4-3	CASSQLLAGVSVRICEQFF	TGCGCCAGCAGCCAACTACTAGCGGGAGTTTCGGTGCGTATTTGTGAGCAGTTCTTC
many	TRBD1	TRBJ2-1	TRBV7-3	CASSLKHRTGVSNEQFF	TGTGCCAGCAGCTTAAAGCATCGGACAGGGGTCAGCAATGAGCAGTTCTTC
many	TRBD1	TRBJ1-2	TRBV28	CASINRRAGGFYGYTF	TGTGCCAGCATTAACCGCCGGGCAGGGGGTTTCTATGGCTACACCTTC
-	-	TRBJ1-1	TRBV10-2	CATTTRGNTEAFF	TGCGCCACCACCACGCGGGGGAACACTGAAGCTTTCTTT
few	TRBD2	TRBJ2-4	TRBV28	CASSLTSASLAKNIQYF	TGTGCCAGCAGTCTTACTAGCGCCAGCCTAGCCAAAAACATTCAGTACTTC
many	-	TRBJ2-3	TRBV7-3	CASSPGSGTDTQYF	TGTGCCAGCAGCCCGGGAAGCGGCACAGATACGCAGTATTTT
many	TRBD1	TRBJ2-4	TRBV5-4	CASSSQGAENIQYF	TGTGCCAGCAGCTCACAGGGGGCTGAAAACATTCAGTACTTC
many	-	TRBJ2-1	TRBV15	CATSREGGGPYNEQFF	TGTGCCACCAGCAGAGAAGGGGGAGGACCCTACAATGAGCAGTTCTTC
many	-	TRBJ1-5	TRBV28	CASSTGTRNQPQHF	TGTGCCAGCAGCACCGGGACGAGGAATCAGCCCCAGCATTTT
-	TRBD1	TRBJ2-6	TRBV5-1	CASSFPDRVLPGANILTF	TGCGCCAGCAGCTTTCCCGACAGGGTCTTACCTGGGGCCAACATCCTGACTTTC
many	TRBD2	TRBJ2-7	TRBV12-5	CASGLFQGLAGGLSYEQYF	TGTGCTAGTGGTTTGTTTCAGGGACTAGCGGGAGGTTTATCCTACGAGCAGTACTTC
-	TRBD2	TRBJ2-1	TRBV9	CASSLGLGNYNEQFF	TGTGCCAGCAGTCTAGGACTAGGGAACTACAATGAGCAGTTCTTC
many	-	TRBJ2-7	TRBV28	CASSYNYEQYF	TGTGCCAGCAGTTACAACTACGAGCAGTACTTC
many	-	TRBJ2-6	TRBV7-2	CASSQSPSGANVLTF	TGTGCCAGCAGCCAAAGTCCATCTGGGGCCAACGTCCTGACTTTC
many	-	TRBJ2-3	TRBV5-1	CASRQTESTQYF	TGCGCCAGCAGGCAGACAGAGTCCACGCAGTATTTT
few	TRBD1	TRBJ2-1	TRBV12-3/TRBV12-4	CASRETGSSYNEQFF	TGTGCCAGCAGGGAGACAGGGAGCTCCTACAATGAGCAGTTCTTC
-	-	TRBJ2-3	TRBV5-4	CAAEYRATGSDTQYF	TGTGCCGCGGAATACCGGGCCACAGGGTCAGATACGCAGTATTTT
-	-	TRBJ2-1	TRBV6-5	CVSSYLGLQNYNEQFF	TGTGTCAGCAGTTATCTGGGGTTACAAAACTACAATGAGCAGTTCTTC
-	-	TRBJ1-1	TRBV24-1	CATSATDRNTEAFF	TGTGCCACCAGTGCTACCGACAGAAACACTGAAGCTTTCTTT
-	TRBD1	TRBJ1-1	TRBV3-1	CASSPRDRVNSEAFF	TGTGCCAGCAGCCCTCGGGACAGGGTAAACAGTGAAGCTTTCTTT
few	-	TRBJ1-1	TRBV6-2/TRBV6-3	CASRLKQQHTEAFF	TGTGCCAGCCGACTTAAACAACAGCACACTGAAGCTTTCTTT
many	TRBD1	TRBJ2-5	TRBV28	CASSSPGQGFGETQYF	TGTGCCAGCAGTTCACCGGGACAGGGATTCGGAGAGACCCAGTACTTC
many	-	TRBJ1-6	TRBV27	CASSLFAGSSSYNSPLHF	TGTGCCAGCAGTTTATTTGCAGGGTCGAGCTCCTATAATTCACCCCTCCACTTT